This TCR beta chain came from a study of cytomegalovirus exposure and HLA in healthy donors. As for the study in general: HLA-typed donors contributed about 85 million unique TCRs, which were held in an early data release.

The PCR contained 60 Vbeta and 13 Jbeta primers. Data came from immunoSEQ multiplex PCR; TCRdb stores just in-frame clones and leaves some out. The table has 150,000 to 200,000 clones, 79% seen once. The CDR3 runs to 17 residues. Losses at the gene ends were 1 base for V and 1 base for J; bases not matched to a gene: 3. CDR1 SGHTA and CDR2 FQGNSA come from the germline V gene. These donors counted as nominally healthy when sampled, but unrecorded immune exposures were likely. The chain uses TRBV7-2 and TRBJ2-4; 11 bases align to TRBD1. The clonotype was recovered from a woman in her forties or fifties in good health and CMV-seronegative. Sequenced input: PBMCs. This CDR3 is CASSLVGQGAAKNIQYF. The CDR3 nucleotides read TGTGCCAGCAGCTTAGTAGGACAGGGGGCCGCCAAAAACATTCAGTACTTC.